A selection of T cell receptor beta chains follows, all from one sample in a study of T cell changes during pregnancy in multiple sclerosis. The assay was immunoSEQ multiplex PCR, and TCRdb's table has in-frame clones only and misses some. The sample has approximately 23,000 clones, around 89% seen once. Here the sequenced sample was CD8+ T cells from peripheral blood mononuclear cells, taken in the first trimester of pregnancy. These receptors all stem from a female donor with multiple sclerosis, enrolled in a pregnancy study. Both conserved end residues are trimmed from each CDR3. Each record gives: V gene, clone size, CDR3 protein. The listing skips clone size in some rows; elsewhere it reads once, few, many or a size class.

>TRBV4-2|-
ASSQGPGVRGGYT
>TRBV7-2|-
ASSPGLDNNEQF
>TRBV27|few
ASSLNQWNTEAF
>TRBV29-1|-
SVVLSAFNYNEQF
>TRBV28|-
ASSKRNYGYT
>TRBV11-1|few
ASSFLGGYGYT
>TRBV4-1|-
ASSQVRGGNTIY
>TRBV28|few
ASSSSGELF
>TRBV5-6|-
ASSRLPLGPQETQY
>TRBV4-3|-
ASSHSHRTSEQY
>TRBV7-9|few
ASSSPLNTEAF
>TRBV25-1|few
ASLRHPREQY
>TRBV4-3|-
ASSQDLAPVYNEQF
>TRBV6-6|-
ATRTSIEQF
>TRBV5-4|-
ASSGRTGGGEQY
>TRBV9|once
ASSTRPGQGYEQY
>TRBV28|-
ASSRGYTGTKNIQY
>TRBV6-5|-
ASSSRNAEAF
>TRBV7-8|-
ASSLALDSLSAEAF
>TRBV4-3|-
ASSLSKGRGEKLF